These T cell receptor beta chains were read from a single sample in a study of shared clonotypes between healthy human individuals. Repertoires were generated with immunoSEQ multiplex PCR, while TCRdb's copy carries only in-frame clones and drops some. The sample has about 2.4 million clones, 93% seen once. The specimen was naive CD4+ T cells from PBMCs. Source of these receptors: a man between 18 and 29 years old in good health. Some clones in this sample may be carry-over from other donors' samples. Both conserved end residues are part of each CDR3. The D gene is left open where the match is weak. The size entry is marked missing in some rows and otherwise reads once, few, many or a size class.

J: TRBJ2-7
size: once
D: .
V: TRBV5-1
length: 15
CDR3: CASSKQGGTVYEQYF
DNA: TGCGCCAGCAGCAAGCAAGGAGGGACAGTTTACGAGCAGTACTTC

J: TRBJ2-7
size: .
D: TRBD2
V: TRBV30
length: 13
CDR3: CAWSGGSRYEQYF
DNA: TGTGCCTGGAGCGGCGGGAGCCGCTACGAGCAGTACTTC

J: TRBJ2-1
size: .
D: .
V: TRBV9
length: 16
CDR3: CASSVGQGPIYNEQFF
DNA: TGTGCCAGCAGCGTAGGGCAGGGACCGATCTACAATGAGCAGTTCTTC

J: TRBJ2-1
size: .
D: TRBD2
V: TRBV20-1
length: 11
CDR3: CGGLAGAEQFF
DNA: TGCGGCGGACTAGCGGGGGCTGAGCAGTTCTTC

J: TRBJ1-2
size: .
D: TRBD1
V: TRBV6-5
length: 14
CDR3: CASSSLTGTKSYTF
DNA: TGTGCCAGCAGTTCCCTGACAGGGACAAAAAGCTACACCTTC

J: TRBJ2-7
size: .
D: TRBD2
V: TRBV6-5
length: 14
CDR3: CASGIGLAAYEQYF
DNA: TGTGCCAGCGGGATTGGACTAGCGGCATACGAGCAGTACTTC

J: TRBJ1-1
size: few
D: .
V: TRBV7-7
length: 13
CDR3: CASSPGPYTEAFF
DNA: TGTGCCAGCAGCCCCGGGCCGTACACTGAAGCTTTCTTT

J: TRBJ2-2
size: .
D: .
V: TRBV5-4
length: 15
CDR3: CASSYRALNTGELFF
DNA: TGTGCCAGCAGCTACCGGGCCCTGAACACCGGGGAGCTGTTTTTT

J: TRBJ2-4
size: .
D: .
V: TRBV9
length: 14
CDR3: CASSPRDGENIQYF
DNA: TGTGCCAGCAGCCCCCGGGACGGGGAAAACATTCAGTACTTC

J: TRBJ2-1
size: .
D: .
V: TRBV7-3
length: 15
CDR3: CASSLGGAGINEQFF
DNA: TGTGCCAGCAGCTTAGGGGGAGCCGGAATCAATGAGCAGTTCTTC

J: TRBJ2-7
size: once
D: .
V: TRBV19
length: 15
CDR3: CASSMSHQESYEQYF
DNA: TGTGCCAGTAGTATGTCGCACCAGGAGTCCTACGAGCAGTACTTC

J: TRBJ1-4
size: .
D: .
V: TRBV6-1
length: 15
CDR3: CASSDHLGPVGKLFF
DNA: TGTGCCAGCAGTGATCATCTGGGGCCGGTCGGAAAACTGTTTTTT

J: TRBJ2-7
size: .
D: .
V: TRBV11-1
length: 14
CDR3: CASSLRLADYEQYF
DNA: TGTGCCAGCAGCTTAAGGCTAGCAGACTACGAGCAGTACTTC

J: TRBJ2-1
size: .
D: TRBD2
V: TRBV14
length: 16
CDR3: CASSPKSGRAYNEQFF
DNA: TGTGCCAGCAGCCCAAAGAGCGGGAGGGCGTACAATGAGCAGTTCTTC

J: TRBJ2-7
size: .
D: .
V: TRBV5-6
length: 16
CDR3: CASSFPNFRGYYEQYF
DNA: TGTGCCAGCAGCTTTCCCAATTTTCGGGGGTACTACGAGCAGTACTTC

J: TRBJ2-7
size: few
D: .
V: TRBV18
length: 12
CDR3: CASSPNRDEQYF
DNA: TGTGCCAGCTCCCCTAACAGGGACGAGCAGTACTTC

J: TRBJ1-2
size: .
D: TRBD1
V: TRBV14
length: 14
CDR3: CASSYDRVNYGYTF
DNA: TGTGCCAGCAGTTACGACAGGGTCAACTATGGCTACACCTTC

J: TRBJ1-3
size: .
D: TRBD1
V: TRBV5-4
length: 15
CDR3: CASSTQGGSGNTIYF
DNA: TGTGCCAGCAGCACCCAGGGGGGTAGTGGAAACACCATATATTTT

J: TRBJ1-5
size: few
D: .
V: TRBV28
length: 14
CDR3: CASNWGPTGQPQHF
DNA: TGTGCCAGCAATTGGGGGCCGACGGGGCAGCCCCAGCATTTT

J: TRBJ2-1
size: .
D: TRBD2
V: TRBV30
length: 17
CDR3: CAWSVRLSGRTYNEQFF
DNA: TGTGCCTGGAGTGTACGGCTTAGCGGGAGGACCTACAATGAGCAGTTCTTC

J: TRBJ2-7
size: .
D: .
V: TRBV11-2
length: 14
CDR3: CASSLRTVSYEQYF
DNA: TGTGCCAGCAGCTTACGGACGGTTTCCTACGAGCAGTACTTC

J: TRBJ1-5
size: .
D: .
V: TRBV28
length: 15
CDR3: CASSFSSARNQPQHF
DNA: TGTGCCAGCAGTTTTAGCAGTGCTCGCAATCAGCCCCAGCATTTT

J: TRBJ1-2
size: .
D: TRBD1
V: TRBV2
length: 15
CDR3: CASRWDRAPYYGYTF
DNA: TGTGCCAGCAGATGGGACAGGGCCCCTTACTATGGCTACACCTTC

J: TRBJ2-7
size: .
D: TRBD2
V: TRBV6-5
length: 15
CDR3: CASSYSLTSGYEQYF
DNA: TGTGCCAGCAGTTACTCCTTGACTAGCGGTTACGAGCAGTACTTC

J: TRBJ2-2
size: .
D: .
V: TRBV2
length: 13
CDR3: CATWTPAPGELFF
DNA: TGTGCCACATGGACCCCGGCTCCCGGGGAGCTGTTTTTT

J: TRBJ1-3
size: .
D: TRBD1
V: TRBV2
length: 14
CDR3: CASSGQGAAYTIYF
DNA: TGTGCCAGCAGTGGACAGGGGGCAGCTTACACCATATATTTT